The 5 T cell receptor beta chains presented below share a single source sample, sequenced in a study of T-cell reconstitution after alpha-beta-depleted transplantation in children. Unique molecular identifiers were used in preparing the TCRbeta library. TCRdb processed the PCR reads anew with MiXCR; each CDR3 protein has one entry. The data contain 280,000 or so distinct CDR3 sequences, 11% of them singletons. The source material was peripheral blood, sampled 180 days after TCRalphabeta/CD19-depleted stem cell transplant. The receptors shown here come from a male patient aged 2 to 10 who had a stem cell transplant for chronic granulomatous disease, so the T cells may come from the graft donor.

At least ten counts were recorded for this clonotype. CDR3 DNA: TGTGCCACCAGCAGGCGGGACAGGGGAACAGATACGCAGTATTTT. The encoded protein is CATSRRDRGTDTQYF. The V gene is TRBV15, the J gene TRBJ2-3; TRBD1 aligns across 10 bases. From germline, CDR1 is LNHNV and CDR2 YYDKDF (reference sequence). J lost 3 bases, V lost 3 bases, and 3 bases had no gene match. The CDR3 sequence is 15 residues long.

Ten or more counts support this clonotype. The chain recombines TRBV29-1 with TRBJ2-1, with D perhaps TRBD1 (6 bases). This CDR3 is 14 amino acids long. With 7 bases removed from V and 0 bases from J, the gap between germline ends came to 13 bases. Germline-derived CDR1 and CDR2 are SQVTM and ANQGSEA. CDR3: CSAAQGSSYNEQFF. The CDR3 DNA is TGCAGCGCCGCGCAGGGGTCCTCCTACAATGAGCAGTTCTTC.

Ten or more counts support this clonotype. CDR3 residues: CSARVSYGSNQPQHF. For the CDR3, the DNA is TGCAGTGCTAGAGTATCTTATGGGAGCAATCAGCCCCAGCATTTT. This chain uses TRBV20-1 with TRBJ1-5, with D unclear. CDR3 size: 15 residues. Trimming removed 1 base at V and 1 base at J, with 11 bases between. CDR1 and CDR2 from the germline V gene are DFQATT and SNEGSKA (reference sequence).

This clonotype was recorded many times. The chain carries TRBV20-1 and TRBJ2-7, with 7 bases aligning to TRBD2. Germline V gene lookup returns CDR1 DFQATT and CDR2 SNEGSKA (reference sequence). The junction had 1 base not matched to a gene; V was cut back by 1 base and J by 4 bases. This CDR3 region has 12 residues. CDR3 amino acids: CSARGGGYEQYF. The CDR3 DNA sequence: TGCAGTGCTAGAGGGGGGGGTTACGAGCAGTACTTC.

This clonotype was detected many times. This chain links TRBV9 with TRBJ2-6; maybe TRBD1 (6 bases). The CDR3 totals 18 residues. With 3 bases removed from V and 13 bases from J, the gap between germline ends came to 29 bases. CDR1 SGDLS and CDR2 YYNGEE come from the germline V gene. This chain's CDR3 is CASSARGPTLLGPGVLTF. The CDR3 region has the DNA TGTGCCAGCAGCGCCAGGGGCCCGACTCTTCTGGGGCCTGGGGTCCTGACTTTC.